This TCR beta chain was sequenced during a study of spatial heterogeneity in lung cancer. Specified time point: sample taken at primary tumor resection. The sequenced material consisted of unsorted whole RNA from tumor, nontumor lung or frozen PBMC. Germline CDR1 reads DFQATT; CDR2 reads SNEGSKA (reference sequence). The CDR3 spans 12 residues. V lost 2 bases and J lost 2, with 7 bases in between. In its sample, this clonotype was seen many times. All TCR cDNA molecules were individually tagged with a unique molecular identifier. TCRdb re-called the 5' RACE reads through MiXCR, storing one row per CDR3 protein. The data contain roughly 40,000 distinct CDR3 sequences, roughly 7% of them seen just once; the ten biggest clones take up roughly 45%.

This receptor was identified in a female donor with early-stage non-small cell lung cancer. V usage is TRBV20-1 and J usage is TRBJ2-7; no firm D call. The specimen was PBMCs, collected at surgery. CDR3 in DNA: TGCAGTGCTAGACTCGCGCCCTACGAGCAGTACTTC. It encodes CSARLAPYEQYF.